This entry features one T cell receptor beta chain sequence. Its cognate antigen is unknown. Here the gene names and germline are mouse. The read gets to within 1 residue of the CDR3 end, and the germline J gene fills in the rest. The data belong to a study of tissue T cells after allogeneic stem cell transplantation. Findings of the study overall: Limitations included a small, clinically heterogeneous cohort and limited sampling depth. Some tissue clones might be persisting host cells; their alloreactivity or antigen specificity was not determined.

Time point of the sample: mouse harvest day 14 after allogeneic transplant. The graft held 10^6 splenic CD5+ T cells and 10^7 T-cell-depleted bone marrow cells. This mouse GVHD model was MHC-mismatched B6 to BALB/c, profiled day 7 or 14. The CDR3 extends over 15 amino acids. Germline assignment: CDR1 GKSSPN and CDR2 SITVG. V lost 0 bases to trimming and J lost 0 bases, with 10 bases between them. The repertoire was sequenced with immunoSEQ multiplex PCR; TCRdb's copy has only in-frame clones and lacks some. The sample records around 1,100 clones, 50% being singletons. This clonotype was obtained from a female BALB/c mouse given C57BL/6 T cells with graft-versus-host disease after an allogeneic hematopoietic cell transplant. Input material: spleen. This chain uses TRBV31 with TRBJ2-3; a weak D match, TRBD2 (6 bases). CDR3 protein: CAWSLWGSSAETLYF. The CDR3 DNA, read in part, is TGTGCCTGGAGTCTATGGGGGAGTAGTGCAGAAACGCTGTAT.